Sequencing of this T cell receptor (beta chain) was carried out in a study of blood T cell repertoires in COVID-19. Whole-study context: The United States, Italy and Spain provided the acute and convalescent COVID-19 samples. Sources were T cells, B-cell-depleted T cells, or PBMCs; the material itself was cDNA or gDNA.

Germline V gene lookup returns CDR1 SGHKS and CDR2 YYEKEE (reference sequence). This CDR3 spans 15 amino acids. The ends lost 1 base at V and 2 bases at J; junction bases unmatched: 1. Authors' methods: By means of reference gene primer amplification, nucleated cell counts were estimated. This table comes from immunoSEQ multiplex PCR, and its TCRdb copy is limited to in-frame clones, with some not included. V and J calls and clone size are given by that table; D and trimming were obtained from the DNA. The sample includes 200,000 or so clones, about four fifths seen only once; the top ten take 5.1%. The sequenced material came from peripheral blood. The sequence was obtained from a woman in her sixties or seventies with active or convalescent COVID-19. The chain recombines TRBV5-5 with TRBJ1-3; TRBD1 matches at 9 bases. For the CDR3, the DNA is TGTGCCAGCAGCTTGAGGACAGGGGCTGGAAACACCATATATTTT. Protein sequence: CASSLRTGAGNTIYF.